These 8 T cell receptor beta chains came from one sample sequenced in a study of T cells in Graves' hyperthyroidism and ophthalmopathy. TCR beta CDR3 sequences were amplified from RNA transcripts. HTBI primers were used for first-round RT-PCR of the TCR CDR3. A single record per CDR3 protein comes from TCRdb applying MiXCR to the multiplex PCR reads. The sample records roughly 660,000 distinct CDR3 sequences, 15% to 20% being singletons. The material sequenced was blood. Receptors originate from a man in his fifties or sixties with Graves' hyperthyroidism.

This clonotype was seen a handful of times. The rearrangement links TRBV5-6 to TRBJ1-4; D remains unclear. In germline, CDR1 is SGHDT, CDR2 YYEEEE. The CDR3 runs to 13 residues. Trimming removed 0 bases at V and 13 bases at J, with 13 bases between. DNA of the CDR3: TGTGCCAGCAGCTTGGTACACGAATGGCGACTGTTTTTT. Translated: CASSLVHEWRLFF. Full variable domain (rest looked up from reference TRBV5-6 and TRBJ1-4): DAGVTQSPTHLIKTRGQQVTLRCSPKSGHDTVSWYQQALGQGPQFIFQYYEEEERQRGNFPDRFSGHQFPNYSSELNVNALLLGDSALYLCASSLVHEWRLFFGSGTQLSVL.

The J gene is TRBJ1-4, the V gene TRBV5-1; 7 bases line up with TRBD1. The CDR3 spans 16 residues. Trimming removed 4 bases from V and 0 bases from J; junction bases left unmatched: 6. The germline V gene has CDR1 SGHRS and CDR2 YFSETQ. DNA for the CDR3: TGCGCCAGCAGCCCTGGGACAGTTTCAACTAATGAAAAACTGTTTTTT. This codes for CASSPGTVSTNEKLFF. Full variable domain (missing parts from reference TRBV5-1 and TRBJ1-4): KAGVTQTPRYLIKTRGQQVTLSCSPISGHRSVSWYQQTPGQGLQFLFEYFSETQRNKGNFPGRFSGRQFSNSRSEMNVSTLELGDSALYLCASSPGTVSTNEKLFFGSGTQLSVL.

The chain couples TRBV28 to TRBJ2-7; D possibly corresponds to TRBD2 (5 bases). There are 15 residues in the CDR3. Germline V gene sequence: CDR1 MDHEN, CDR2 SYDVKM. The ends were cut back, 0 bases at V and 0 bases at J, with 9 bases in the middle. In DNA, the CDR3 is TGTGCCAGCAGTTTATGGGGAGTCGTCTCCTACGAGCAGTACTTC. Its translation: CASSLWGVVSYEQYF.

This clonotype came up a few times. CDR3 in DNA: TGTGCCAGCTCACCCCGAGAGGGGCCCACTGAAGCTTTCTTT. This sequence encodes CASSPREGPTEAFF. The rearrangement links TRBV18 to TRBJ1-1, with a weak D call TRBD1 (5 bases). Per germline, CDR1 KGHSH and CDR2 LQKENI. Trimming took off 3 bases at V and 4 bases at J, with 12 bases between the two ends. The CDR3 covers 14 residues.

With regard to this clonotype: A junction boundary mismatches the germline segment, possibly from a read error. The gene calls are TRBV7-2 and TRBJ1-1; D might be TRBD1 (6 bases). Germline lookup yields CDR1 SGHTA and CDR2 FQGNSA. The CDR3 has 17 residues. The CDR3: CAGSLEGGRQMNTEAFF. As DNA, the CDR3 is TGTGCCGGCAGCTTAGAAGGGGGGAGACAGATGAACACTGAAGCTTTCTTT. The variable domain in full, with the rest retrieved from reference TRBV7-2 and TRBJ1-1, is GAGVSQSPSNKVTEKGKDVELRCDPISGHTALYWYRQSLGQGLEFLIYFQGNSAPDKSGLPSDRFSAERTGGSVSTLTIQRTQQEDSAVYLCAGSLEGGRQMNTEAFFGQGTRLTVV.

This clonotype was counted many times. This rearrangement joins TRBV19 to TRBJ2-5, with 7 bases lining up with TRBD2. V lost 5 bases to trimming and J lost 3 bases; unmatched junction nucleotides: 15. The CDR3 totals 17 residues. Germline CDR1 and CDR2: LNHDA and SQIVND (reference sequence). CDR3 residues: CASSATSDRRIEETQYF. CDR3 coding DNA: TGTGCCAGTAGTGCAACTAGCGACCGCCGGATTGAAGAGACCCAGTACTTC. The entire variable domain, with the rest obtained from reference TRBV19 and TRBJ2-5, is as follows: DGGITQSPKYLFRKEGQNVTLSCEQNLNHDAMYWYRQDPGQGLRLIYYSQIVNDFQKGDIAEGYSVSREKKESFPLTVTSAQKNPTAFYLCASSATSDRRIEETQYFGPGTRLLVL.

The CDR3: CSAVTSGTDTQYF. Here the CDR3 DNA reads TGCAGTGCAGTGACTAGCGGAACAGATACGCAGTATTTT. The genes are TRBV20-1 and TRBJ2-3, with 9 bases matching TRBD2. The CDR3 is 13 amino acids. V lost 6 bases to trimming and J lost 3 bases; unmatched junction nucleotides: 4. CDR1 and CDR2 from the germline V gene are DFQATT and SNEGSKA (reference sequence).

The chain uses TRBV11-2 and TRBJ2-7; D might be TRBD1 or TRBD2, each matching 5 bases. CDR1 and CDR2 from the germline V gene are SGHAT and FQNNGV. V dropped 3 bases and J dropped 7 bases, with 16 bases sitting between them. There are 14 residues in the CDR3. The CDR3 DNA reads TGTGCCAGCAGCTTGGGGACCCAAACGGGGGAGCAGTACTTC. Translating it yields CASSLGTQTGEQYF. Using reference TRBV11-2 and TRBJ2-7 for the parts outside the CDR3, the full variable domain is EAGVAQSPRYKIIEKRQSVAFWCNPISGHATLYWYQQILGQGPKLLIQFQNNGVVDDSQLPKDRFSAERLKGVDSTLKIQPAKLEDSAVYLCASSLGTQTGEQYFGPGTRLTVT.